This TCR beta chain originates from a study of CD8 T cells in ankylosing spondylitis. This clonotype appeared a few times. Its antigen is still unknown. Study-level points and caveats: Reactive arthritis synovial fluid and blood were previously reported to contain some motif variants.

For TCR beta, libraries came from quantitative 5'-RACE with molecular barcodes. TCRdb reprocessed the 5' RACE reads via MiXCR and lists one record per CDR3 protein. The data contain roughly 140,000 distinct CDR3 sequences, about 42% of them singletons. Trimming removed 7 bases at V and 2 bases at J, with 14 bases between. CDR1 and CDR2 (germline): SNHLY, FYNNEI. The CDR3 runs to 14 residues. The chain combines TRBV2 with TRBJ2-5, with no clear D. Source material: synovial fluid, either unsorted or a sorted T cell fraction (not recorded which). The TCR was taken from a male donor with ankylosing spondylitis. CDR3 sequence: CASTPVDRQETQYF. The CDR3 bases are TGTGCCAGCACCCCCGTGGATAGACAAGAGACCCAGTACTTC.